The clone carrying this TCR beta chain was recorded many times. There are 14 residues in the CDR3. Germline lookup yields CDR1 MNHEY and CDR2 SVGEGT. Trimming took 1 base from V and 0 from J, leaving 6 bases between them. TCRdb ran MiXCR on the PCR reads and lists one entry per CDR3 protein. The sample contains approximately 59,000 distinct CDR3 sequences, about a fifth of which appear only once. The source of the sample is a study of molecular identifiers for immune sequencing clone quantification. The clonotype was recovered from a human donor in good health. Some libraries in this study had Jurkat cell RNA spiked in. Material for sequencing was naive CD8+ T cells from blood, with Jurkat cell RNA spiked in. Subset here: FACS-sorted CD8+CD4-CCR7+CD45RA+ naive T cells. The rearrangement uses TRBV6-2 or TRBV6-3 and TRBJ2-5; D not certain. CDR3 coding DNA: TGTGCCAGCAGTTACTTTGGGAACCAAGAGACCCAGTACTTC. Translated: CASSYFGNQETQYF.